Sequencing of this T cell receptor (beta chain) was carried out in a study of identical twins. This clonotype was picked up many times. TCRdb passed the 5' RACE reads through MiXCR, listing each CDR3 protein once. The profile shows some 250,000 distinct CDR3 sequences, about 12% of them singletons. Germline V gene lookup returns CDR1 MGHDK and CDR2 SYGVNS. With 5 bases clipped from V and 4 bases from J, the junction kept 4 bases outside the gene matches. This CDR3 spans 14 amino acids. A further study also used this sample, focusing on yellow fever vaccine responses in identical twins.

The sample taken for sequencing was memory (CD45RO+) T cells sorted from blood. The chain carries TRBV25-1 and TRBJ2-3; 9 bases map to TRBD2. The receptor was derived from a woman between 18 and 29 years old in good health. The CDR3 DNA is TGTGCCAGCAGTCCTAGCGGGGTGGCAGATACGCAGTATTTT. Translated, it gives CASSPSGVADTQYF.